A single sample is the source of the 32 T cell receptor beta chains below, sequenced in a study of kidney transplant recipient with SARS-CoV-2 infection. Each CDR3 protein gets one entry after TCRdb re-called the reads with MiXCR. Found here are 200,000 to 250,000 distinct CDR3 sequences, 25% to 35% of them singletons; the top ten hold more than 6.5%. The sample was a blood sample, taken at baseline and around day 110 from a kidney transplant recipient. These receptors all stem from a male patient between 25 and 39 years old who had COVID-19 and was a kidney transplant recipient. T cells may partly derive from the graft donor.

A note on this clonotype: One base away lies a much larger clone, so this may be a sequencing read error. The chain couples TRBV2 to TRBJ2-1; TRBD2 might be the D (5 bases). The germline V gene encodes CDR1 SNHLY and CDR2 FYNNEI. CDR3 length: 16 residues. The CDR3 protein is CTSSEARAVSYNEQFF. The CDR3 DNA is TGTACCAGCAGTGAAGCGCGAGCGGTCTCCTACAATGAGCAGTTCTTC.

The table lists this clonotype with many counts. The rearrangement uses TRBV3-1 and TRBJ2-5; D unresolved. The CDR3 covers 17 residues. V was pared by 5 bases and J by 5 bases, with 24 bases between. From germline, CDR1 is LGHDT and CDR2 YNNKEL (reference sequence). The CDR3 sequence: CASSKWLPISFSETQYF. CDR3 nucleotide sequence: TGTGCCAGCAGCAAATGGCTTCCCATTTCTTTCTCTGAGACCCAGTACTTC.

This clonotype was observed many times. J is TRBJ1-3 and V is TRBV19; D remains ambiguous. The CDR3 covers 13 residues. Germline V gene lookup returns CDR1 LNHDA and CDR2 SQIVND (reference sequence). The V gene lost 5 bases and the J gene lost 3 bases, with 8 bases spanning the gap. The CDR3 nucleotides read TGTGCCAGTAGTCCTGCCCTTGGAAACACCATATATTTT. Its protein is CASSPALGNTIYF.

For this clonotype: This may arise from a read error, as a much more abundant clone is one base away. The CDR3 region has the DNA TGTGCCAGCAGCCTCTCGAGCTATGGCTACACCTTC. This gives the protein CASSLSSYGYTF. The V call is TRBV5-6, the J call TRBJ1-2; no clear D gene. The CDR3 has 12 amino acids. V was shortened by 4 bases and J by 4 bases, with 8 bases between the two germline ends. From germline, CDR1 is SGHDT and CDR2 YYEEEE.

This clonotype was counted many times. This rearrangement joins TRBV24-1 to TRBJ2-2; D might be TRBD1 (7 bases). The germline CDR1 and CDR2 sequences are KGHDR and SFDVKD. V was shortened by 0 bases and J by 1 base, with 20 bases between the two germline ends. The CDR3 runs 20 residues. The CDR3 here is CATSDLRGMTGTMNTGELFF. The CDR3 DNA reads TGTGCCACCAGTGATTTGCGGGGGATGACAGGGACGATGAACACCGGGGAGCTGTTTTTT.

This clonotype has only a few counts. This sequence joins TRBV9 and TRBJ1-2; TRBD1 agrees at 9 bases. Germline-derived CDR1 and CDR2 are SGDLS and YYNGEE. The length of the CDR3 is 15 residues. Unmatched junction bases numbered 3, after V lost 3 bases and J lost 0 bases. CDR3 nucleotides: TGTGCCAGCAGCGGCTACAGGGGGCCTAACTATGGCTACACCTTC. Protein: CASSGYRGPNYGYTF.

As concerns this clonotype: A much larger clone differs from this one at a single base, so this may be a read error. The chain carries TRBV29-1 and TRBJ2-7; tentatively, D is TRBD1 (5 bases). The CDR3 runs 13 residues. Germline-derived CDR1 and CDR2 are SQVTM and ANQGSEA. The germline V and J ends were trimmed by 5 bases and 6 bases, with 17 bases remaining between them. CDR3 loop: CSVQTGPRLEQYF. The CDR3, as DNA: TGCAGCGTTCAAACAGGCCCTCGACTCGAGCAGTACTTC.

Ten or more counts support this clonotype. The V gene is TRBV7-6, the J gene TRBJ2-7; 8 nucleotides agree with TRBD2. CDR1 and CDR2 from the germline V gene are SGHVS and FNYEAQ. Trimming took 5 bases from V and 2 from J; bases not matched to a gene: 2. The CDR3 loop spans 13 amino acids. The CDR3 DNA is TGTGCCAGCAGCGTGGGACTAGCCTACGAGCAGTACTTC. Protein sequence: CASSVGLAYEQYF.

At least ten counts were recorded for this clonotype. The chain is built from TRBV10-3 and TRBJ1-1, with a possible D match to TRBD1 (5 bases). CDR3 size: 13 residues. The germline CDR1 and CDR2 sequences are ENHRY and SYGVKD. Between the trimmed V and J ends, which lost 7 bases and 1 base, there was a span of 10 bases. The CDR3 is CAIKRDGNTEAFF. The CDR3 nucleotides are TGTGCCATCAAAAGGGACGGGAACACTGAAGCTTTCTTT.

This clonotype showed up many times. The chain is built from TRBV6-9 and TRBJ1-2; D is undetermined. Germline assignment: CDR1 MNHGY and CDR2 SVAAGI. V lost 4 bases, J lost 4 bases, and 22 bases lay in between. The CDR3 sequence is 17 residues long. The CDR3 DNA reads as TGTGCCAGCAGTTGCCCACTGCCTTACGGAAAGACCTATGGCTACACCTTC. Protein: CASSCPLPYGKTYGYTF.

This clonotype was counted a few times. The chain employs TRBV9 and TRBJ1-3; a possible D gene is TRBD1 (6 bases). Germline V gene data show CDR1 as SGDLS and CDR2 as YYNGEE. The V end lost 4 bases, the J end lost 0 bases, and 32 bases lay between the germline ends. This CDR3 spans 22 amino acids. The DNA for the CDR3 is TGTGCCAGCAGCCCTATTGGCTCACCGGGACACCCGAGGGGTGCCTCTGGAAACACCATATATTTT. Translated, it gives CASSPIGSPGHPRGASGNTIYF.

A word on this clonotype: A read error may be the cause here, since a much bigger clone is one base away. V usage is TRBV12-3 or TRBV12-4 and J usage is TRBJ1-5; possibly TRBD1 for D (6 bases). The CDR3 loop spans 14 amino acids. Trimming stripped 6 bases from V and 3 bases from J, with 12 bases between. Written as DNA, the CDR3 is TGTGCCAGCAGGCGGACAGTGATCAATCAGCCCCAGCATTTT. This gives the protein CASRRTVINQPQHF.

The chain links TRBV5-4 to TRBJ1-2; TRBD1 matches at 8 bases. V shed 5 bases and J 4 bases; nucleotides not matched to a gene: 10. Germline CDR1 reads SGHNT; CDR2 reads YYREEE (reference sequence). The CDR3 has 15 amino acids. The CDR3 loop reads CASSFPDRVSYGYTF. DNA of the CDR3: TGTGCCAGCAGTTTTCCGGACAGGGTCAGCTATGGCTACACCTTC.

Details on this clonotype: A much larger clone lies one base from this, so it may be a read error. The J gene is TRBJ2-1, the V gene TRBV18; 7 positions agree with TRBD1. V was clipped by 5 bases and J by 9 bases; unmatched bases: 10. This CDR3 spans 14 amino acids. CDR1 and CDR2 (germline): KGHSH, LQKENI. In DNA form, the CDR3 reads TGTGCCAGCTCATCGGCAGGGGGTTCGGGTGAGCAGTTCTTC. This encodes CASSSAGGSGEQFF.

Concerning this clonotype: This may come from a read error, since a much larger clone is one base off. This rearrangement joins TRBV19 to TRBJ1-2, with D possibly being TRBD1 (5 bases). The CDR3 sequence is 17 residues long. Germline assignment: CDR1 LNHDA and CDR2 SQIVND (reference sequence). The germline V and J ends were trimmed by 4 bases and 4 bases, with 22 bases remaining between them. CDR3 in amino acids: CASSRRTTDRKTYGYTF. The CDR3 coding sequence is TGTGCCAGTAGTAGGAGGACGACAGATCGAAAGACCTATGGCTACACCTTC.

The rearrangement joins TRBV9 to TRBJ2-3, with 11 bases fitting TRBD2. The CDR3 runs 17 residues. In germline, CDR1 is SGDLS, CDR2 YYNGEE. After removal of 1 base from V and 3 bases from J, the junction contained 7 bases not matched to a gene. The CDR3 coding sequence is TGTGCCAGCAGCGTACAGGCTAGCGGGGGGCCAACAGATACGCAGTATTTT. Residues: CASSVQASGGPTDTQYF.

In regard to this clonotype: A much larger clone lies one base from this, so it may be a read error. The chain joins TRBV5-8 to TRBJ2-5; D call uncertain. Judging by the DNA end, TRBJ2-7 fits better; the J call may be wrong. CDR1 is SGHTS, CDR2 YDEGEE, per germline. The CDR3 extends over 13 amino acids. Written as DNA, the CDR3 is TGTGCCAGCAGCATCTCTTGGAATTACGAGCAGTACTTC. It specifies CASSISWNYEQYF.

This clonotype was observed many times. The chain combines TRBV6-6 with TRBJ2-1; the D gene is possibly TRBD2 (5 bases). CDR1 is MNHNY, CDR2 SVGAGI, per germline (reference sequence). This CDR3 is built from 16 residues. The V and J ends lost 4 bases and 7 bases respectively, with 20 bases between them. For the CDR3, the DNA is TGTGCCAGCAGTTCCCACGCCGGTGGGAGTAAGAATGAGCAGTTCTTC. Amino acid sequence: CASSSHAGGSKNEQFF.

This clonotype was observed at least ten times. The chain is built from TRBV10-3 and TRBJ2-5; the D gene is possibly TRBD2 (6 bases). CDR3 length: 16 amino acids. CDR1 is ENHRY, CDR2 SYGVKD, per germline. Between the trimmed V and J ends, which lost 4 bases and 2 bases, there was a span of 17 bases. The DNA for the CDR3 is TGTGCCATCAGTGTAACAGGACTACTAGAACAAGAGACCCAGTACTTC. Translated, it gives CAISVTGLLEQETQYF.

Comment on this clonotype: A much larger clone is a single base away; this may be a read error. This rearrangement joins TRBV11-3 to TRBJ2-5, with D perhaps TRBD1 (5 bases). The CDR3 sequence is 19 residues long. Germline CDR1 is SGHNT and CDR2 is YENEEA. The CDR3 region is CASSFFPGFIGPPQETRYF. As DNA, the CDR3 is TGTGCCAGCAGCTTCTTTCCAGGGTTTATCGGCCCGCCCCAAGAGACCCGGTACTTC.

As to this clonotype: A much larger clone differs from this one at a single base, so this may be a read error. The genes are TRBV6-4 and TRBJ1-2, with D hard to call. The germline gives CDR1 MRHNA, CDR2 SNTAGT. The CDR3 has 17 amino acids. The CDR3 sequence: CASSRKNSHGKTYGCTF. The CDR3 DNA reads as TGTGCCAGCAGTAGAAAAAACTCACACGGAAAGACCTATGGCTGCACCTTC.

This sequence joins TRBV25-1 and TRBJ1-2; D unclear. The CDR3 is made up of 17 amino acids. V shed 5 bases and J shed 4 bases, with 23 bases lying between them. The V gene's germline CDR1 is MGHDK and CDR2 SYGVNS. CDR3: CASSSRQELGKAYGYTF. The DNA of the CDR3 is TGTGCCAGCAGTTCCCGCCAAGAACTGGGAAAGGCCTATGGCTACACCTTC.

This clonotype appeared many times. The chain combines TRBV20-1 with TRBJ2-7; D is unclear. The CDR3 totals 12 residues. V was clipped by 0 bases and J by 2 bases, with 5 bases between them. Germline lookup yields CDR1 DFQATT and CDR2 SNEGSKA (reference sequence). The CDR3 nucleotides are TGCAGTGCTAGAGATCGACCCTACGAGCAGTACTTC. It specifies CSARDRPYEQYF.

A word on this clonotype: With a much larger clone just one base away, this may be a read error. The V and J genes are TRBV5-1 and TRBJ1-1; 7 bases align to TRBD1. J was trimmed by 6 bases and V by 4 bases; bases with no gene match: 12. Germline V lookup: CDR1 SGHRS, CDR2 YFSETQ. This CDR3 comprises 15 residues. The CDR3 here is CASSQHLDRVAEAFF. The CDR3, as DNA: TGCGCCAGCAGCCAACACCTAGACAGGGTGGCTGAAGCTTTCTTT.

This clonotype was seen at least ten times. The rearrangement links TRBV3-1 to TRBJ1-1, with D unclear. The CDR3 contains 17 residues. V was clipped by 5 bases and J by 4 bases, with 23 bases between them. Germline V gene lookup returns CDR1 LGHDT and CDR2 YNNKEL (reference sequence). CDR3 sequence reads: CASSSLYPISIRTEAFF. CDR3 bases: TGTGCCAGCAGCTCGTTATATCCCATTTCAATTCGCACTGAAGCTTTCTTT. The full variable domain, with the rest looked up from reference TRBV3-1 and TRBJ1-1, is DTAVSQTPKYLVTQMGNDKSIKCEQNLGHDTMYWYKQDSKKFLKIMFSYNNKELIINETVPNRFSPKSPDKAHLNLHINSLELGDSAVYFCASSSLYPISIRTEAFFGQGTRLTVV.

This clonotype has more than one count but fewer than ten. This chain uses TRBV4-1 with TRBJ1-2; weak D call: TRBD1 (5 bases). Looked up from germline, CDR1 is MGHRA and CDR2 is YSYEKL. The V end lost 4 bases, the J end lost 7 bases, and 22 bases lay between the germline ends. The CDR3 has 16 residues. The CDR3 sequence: CASSPLGRRGRFGYTF. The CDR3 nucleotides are TGCGCCAGCAGCCCGCTGGGTCGGAGGGGTCGCTTTGGCTACACCTTC.

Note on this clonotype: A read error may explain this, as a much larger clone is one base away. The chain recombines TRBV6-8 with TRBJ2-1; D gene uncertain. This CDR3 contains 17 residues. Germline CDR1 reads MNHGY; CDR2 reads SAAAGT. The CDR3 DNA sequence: TGTGCCAACAGTTACACTGCCCGGCTAGTCGTTCACAATGAGCAGTTCTTC. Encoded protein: CANSYTARLVVHNEQFF.

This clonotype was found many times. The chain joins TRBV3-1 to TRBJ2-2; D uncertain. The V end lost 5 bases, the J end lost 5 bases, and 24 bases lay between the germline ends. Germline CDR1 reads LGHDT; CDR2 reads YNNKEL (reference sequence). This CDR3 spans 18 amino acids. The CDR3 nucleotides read TGTGCCAGCAGCATCCACTCTCCCATTTCAGGCTTGACCGGGGAGCTGTTTTTT. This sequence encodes CASSIHSPISGLTGELFF.

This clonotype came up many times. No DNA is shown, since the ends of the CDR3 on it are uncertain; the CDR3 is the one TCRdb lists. This chain's CDR3 is CISVPEPQTEVGKTYGYTF. The chain recombines TRBV7-5 with TRBJ1-2. TRBV7-5 represents a pseudogene. The CDR3 adds up to 19 amino acids, both ends counted.

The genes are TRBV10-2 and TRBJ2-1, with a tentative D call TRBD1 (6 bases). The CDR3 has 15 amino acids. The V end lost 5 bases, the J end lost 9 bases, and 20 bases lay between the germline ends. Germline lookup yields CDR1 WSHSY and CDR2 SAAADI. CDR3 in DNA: TGCGCCAGCAGTCACACTCGACAGGCCCCTAGTGAGCAGTTCTTC. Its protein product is CASSHTRQAPSEQFF.

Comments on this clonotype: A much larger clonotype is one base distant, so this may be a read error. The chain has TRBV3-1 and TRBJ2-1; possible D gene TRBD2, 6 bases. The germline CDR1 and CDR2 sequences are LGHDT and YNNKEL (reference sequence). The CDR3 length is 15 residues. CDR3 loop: CASSQGGVGYNEQLF. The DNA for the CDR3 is TGTGCCAGCAGCCAAGGCGGGGTAGGGTACAATGAGCAGCTCTTC.

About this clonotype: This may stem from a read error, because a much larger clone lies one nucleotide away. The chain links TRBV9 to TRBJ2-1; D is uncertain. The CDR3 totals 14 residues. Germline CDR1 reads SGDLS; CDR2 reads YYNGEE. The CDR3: CAGSVGGSYNEQFF. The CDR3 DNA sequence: TGTGCCGGCAGCGTAGGTGGCAGCTACAATGAGCAGTTCTTC.